This TCR beta chain appears in the sequencing data of a study of T cells in localized non-small cell lung cancer. Study-wide findings and caveats: Uninvolved neighboring lung showed the greatest T cell clonality, exceeding tumor.

Points on this clone: Its specificity is unknown.

Trimming took off 0 bases at V and 8 bases at J, with 19 bases between the two ends. The CDR3 covers 16 residues. Germline V lookup: CDR1 SGDLS, CDR2 YYNGEE. TCRdb keeps only in-frame clones here, not all; method: immunoSEQ multiplex PCR. The sample consists of some 16,000 clones, about 85% of them appearing once. Sequencing was performed on peripheral blood, taken before any cancer treatment. The sequence was collected from a male donor aged 60 or over with stage I lung adenocarcinoma. The V and J genes are TRBV9 and TRBJ2-3, with unresolved D. This CDR3 is CASSVGEARAMGTQYF. CDR3 DNA sequence: TGTGCCAGCAGCGTAGGAGAGGCGCGCGCTATGGGTACGCAGTATTTT.